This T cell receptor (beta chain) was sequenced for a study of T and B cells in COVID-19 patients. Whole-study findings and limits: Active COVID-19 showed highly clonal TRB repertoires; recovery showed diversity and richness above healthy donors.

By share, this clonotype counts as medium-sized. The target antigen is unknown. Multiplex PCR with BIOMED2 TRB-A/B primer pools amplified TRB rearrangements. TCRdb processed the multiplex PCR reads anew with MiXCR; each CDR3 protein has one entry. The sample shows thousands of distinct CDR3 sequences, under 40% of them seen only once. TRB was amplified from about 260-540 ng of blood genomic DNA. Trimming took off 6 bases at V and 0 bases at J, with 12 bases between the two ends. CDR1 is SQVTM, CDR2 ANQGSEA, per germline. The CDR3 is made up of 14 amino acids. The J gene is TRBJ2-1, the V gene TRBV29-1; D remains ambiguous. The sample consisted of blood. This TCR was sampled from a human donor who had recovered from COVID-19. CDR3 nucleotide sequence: TGCAGCGTAGTCCTTTGGGGCTCCTACAATGAGCAGTTCTTC. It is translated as CSVVLWGSYNEQFF.